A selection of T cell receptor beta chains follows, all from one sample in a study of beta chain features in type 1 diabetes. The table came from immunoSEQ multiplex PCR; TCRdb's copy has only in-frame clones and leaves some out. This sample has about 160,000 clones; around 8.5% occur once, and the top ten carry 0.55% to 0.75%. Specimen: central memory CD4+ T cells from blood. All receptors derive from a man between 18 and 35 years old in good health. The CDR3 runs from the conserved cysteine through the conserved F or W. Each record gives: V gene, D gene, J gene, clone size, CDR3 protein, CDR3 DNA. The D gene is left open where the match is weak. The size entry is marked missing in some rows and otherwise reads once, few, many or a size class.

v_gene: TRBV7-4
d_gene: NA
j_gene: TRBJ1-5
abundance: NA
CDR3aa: CASSSRGYYQPQHF
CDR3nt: TGTGCCAGCAGCTCGCGGGGGTACTATCAGCCCCAGCATTTT

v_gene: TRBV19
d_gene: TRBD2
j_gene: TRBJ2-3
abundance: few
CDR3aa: CASSSGVAGVYTDTQYF
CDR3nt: TGTGCCAGTAGTAGTGGTGTAGCGGGAGTATATACAGATACGCAGTATTTT

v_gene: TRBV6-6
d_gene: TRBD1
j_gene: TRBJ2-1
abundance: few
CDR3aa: CASSYSRGQVEQFF
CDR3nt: TGTGCCAGCAGTTACTCGAGGGGGCAGGTTGAGCAGTTCTTC

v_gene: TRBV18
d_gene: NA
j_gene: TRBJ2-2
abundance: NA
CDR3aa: CASSPPSQGSTGELFF
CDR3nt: TGTGCCAGCTCACCACCGTCTCAGGGTAGCACCGGGGAGCTGTTTTTT

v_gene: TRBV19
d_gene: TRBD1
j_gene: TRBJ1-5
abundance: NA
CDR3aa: CASSIHDRGNQPQHF
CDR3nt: TGTGCCAGTAGTATACACGACAGGGGCAATCAGCCCCAGCATTTT

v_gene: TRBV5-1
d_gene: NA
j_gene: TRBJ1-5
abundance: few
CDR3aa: CASSLAPGSNQPQHF
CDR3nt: TGCGCCAGCAGCTTGGCCCCAGGGAGCAATCAGCCCCAGCATTTT

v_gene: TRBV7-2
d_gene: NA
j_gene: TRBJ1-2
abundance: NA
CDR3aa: CASSLSQSANYGYTF
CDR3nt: TGTGCCAGCAGCTTGTCACAGTCCGCTAACTATGGCTACACCTTC

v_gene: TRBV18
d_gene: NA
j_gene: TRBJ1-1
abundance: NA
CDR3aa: CASSPQITLGRRHTEAFF
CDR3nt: TGTGCCAGCTCACCACAAATCACGCTAGGACGGAGGCACACTGAAGCTTTCTTT

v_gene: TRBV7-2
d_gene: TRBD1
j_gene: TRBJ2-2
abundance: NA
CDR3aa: CASSPWTGGASGELFF
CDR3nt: TGTGCCAGCAGCCCCTGGACAGGGGGCGCTTCCGGGGAGCTGTTTTTT

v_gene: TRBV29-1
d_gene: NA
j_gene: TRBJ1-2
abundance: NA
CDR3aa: CSVESRQGIYGYTF
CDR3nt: TGCAGCGTTGAAAGTAGGCAGGGAATCTATGGCTACACCTTC

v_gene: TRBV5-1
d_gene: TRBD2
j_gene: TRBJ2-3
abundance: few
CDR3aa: CASSLGGGSDTQYF
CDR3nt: TGCGCCAGCAGCTTGGGGGGGGGATCGGATACGCAGTATTTT

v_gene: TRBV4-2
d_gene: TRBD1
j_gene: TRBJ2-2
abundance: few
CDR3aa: CASSPRPGQSSVGELFF
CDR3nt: TGTGCCAGCAGCCCTCGTCCGGGACAGTCTTCCGTCGGGGAGCTGTTTTTT

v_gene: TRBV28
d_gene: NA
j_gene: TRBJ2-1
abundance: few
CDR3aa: CASSFGQGGLYNEQFF
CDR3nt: TGTGCCAGCAGTTTCGGACAGGGAGGGCTCTACAATGAGCAGTTCTTC

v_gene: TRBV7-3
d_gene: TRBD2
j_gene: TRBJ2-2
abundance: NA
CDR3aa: CASSPPSSGNTGELFF
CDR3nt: TGTGCCAGCAGCCCGCCCTCTAGCGGGAACACCGGGGAGCTGTTTTTT

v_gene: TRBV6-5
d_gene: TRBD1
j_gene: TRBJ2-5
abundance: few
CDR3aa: CASTLYRGPQETQYF
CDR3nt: TGTGCCAGCACCCTTTACAGGGGGCCCCAAGAGACCCAGTACTTC

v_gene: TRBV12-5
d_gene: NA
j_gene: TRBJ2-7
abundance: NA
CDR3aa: CASGLDAGSLYEQYF
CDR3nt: TGTGCTAGTGGTTTGGATGCAGGGTCGCTATACGAGCAGTACTTC

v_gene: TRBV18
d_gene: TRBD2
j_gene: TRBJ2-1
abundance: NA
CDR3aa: CASSPVWLAGDNEQFF
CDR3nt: TGTGCCAGCTCCCCGGTTTGGCTAGCGGGGGACAATGAGCAGTTCTTC

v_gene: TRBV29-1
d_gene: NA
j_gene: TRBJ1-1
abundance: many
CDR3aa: CSVEQGRGTEAFF
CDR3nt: TGCAGCGTTGAACAGGGGCGAGGGACTGAAGCTTTCTTT

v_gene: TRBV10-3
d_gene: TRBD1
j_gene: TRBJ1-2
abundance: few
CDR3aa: CAISETRQGADGYTF
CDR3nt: TGTGCCATCAGTGAGACTAGACAGGGGGCGGATGGCTACACCTTC

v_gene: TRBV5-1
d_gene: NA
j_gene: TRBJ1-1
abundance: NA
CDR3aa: CASSAGSGGDYTEAFF
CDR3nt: TGCGCCAGCAGCGCCGGGTCGGGGGGGGATTACACTGAAGCTTTCTTT

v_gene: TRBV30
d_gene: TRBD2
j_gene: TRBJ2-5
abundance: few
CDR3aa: CAWSAGLAGGGETQYF
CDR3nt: TGTGCCTGGAGTGCCGGACTAGCGGGGGGCGGAGAGACCCAGTACTTC

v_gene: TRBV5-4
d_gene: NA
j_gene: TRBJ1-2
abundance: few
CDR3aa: CASSSSGGGYGYTF
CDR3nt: TGTGCCAGCAGCTCCAGTGGAGGCGGCTATGGCTACACCTTC

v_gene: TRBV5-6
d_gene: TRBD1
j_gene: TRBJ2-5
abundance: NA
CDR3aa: CASSFGQGATETQYF
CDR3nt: TGTGCCAGCAGCTTTGGACAGGGGGCTACGGAGACCCAGTACTTC

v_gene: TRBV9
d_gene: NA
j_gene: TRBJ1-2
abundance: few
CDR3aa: CASNNRDGYTF
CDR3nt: TGTGCCAGCAACAACAGAGATGGCTACACCTTC

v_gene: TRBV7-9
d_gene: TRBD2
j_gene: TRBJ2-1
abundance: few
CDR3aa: CASSLALRESYNEQFF
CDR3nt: TGTGCCAGCAGCTTAGCCTTGCGGGAGTCCTACAATGAGCAGTTCTTC

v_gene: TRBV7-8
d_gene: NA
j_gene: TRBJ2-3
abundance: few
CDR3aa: CASSPGSSVRSDTQYF
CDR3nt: TGTGCCAGCAGCCCCGGATCTAGCGTTCGTTCAGATACGCAGTATTTT

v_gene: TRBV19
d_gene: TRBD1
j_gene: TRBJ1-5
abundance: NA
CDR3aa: CASSKTGVQPQHF
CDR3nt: TGTGCCAGTAGTAAGACAGGGGTCCAGCCCCAGCATTTT

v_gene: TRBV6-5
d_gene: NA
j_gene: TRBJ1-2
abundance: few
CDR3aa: CASSYTDRDYGYTF
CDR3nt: TGTGCCAGCAGTTACACGGACAGAGACTATGGCTACACCTTC

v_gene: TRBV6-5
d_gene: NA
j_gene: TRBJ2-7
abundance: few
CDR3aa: CASSSKQGYEQYF
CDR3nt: TGTGCCAGCAGTTCCAAACAGGGCTACGAGCAGTACTTC

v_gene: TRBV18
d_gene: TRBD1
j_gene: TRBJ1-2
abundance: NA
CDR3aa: CASSPQPQGAEGYTF
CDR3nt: TGTGCCAGCTCACCACAACCGCAGGGGGCGGAAGGCTACACCTTC

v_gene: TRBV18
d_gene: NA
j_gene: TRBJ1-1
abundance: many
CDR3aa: CASSPSQGAPGAEAFF
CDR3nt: TGTGCCAGCTCACCGTCGCAGGGTGCCCCGGGCGCTGAAGCTTTCTTT

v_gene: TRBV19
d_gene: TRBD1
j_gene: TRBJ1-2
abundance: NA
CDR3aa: CASIPEQGAYGYTF
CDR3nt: TGTGCCAGTATCCCAGAACAGGGGGCCTATGGCTACACCTTC

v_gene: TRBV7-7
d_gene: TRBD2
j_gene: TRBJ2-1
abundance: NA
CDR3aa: CASSPGLAPKEQFF
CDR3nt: TGTGCTAGCAGCCCGGGACTAGCTCCTAAGGAGCAGTTCTTC

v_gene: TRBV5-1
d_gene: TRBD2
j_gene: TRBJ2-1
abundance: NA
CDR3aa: CASSLVGLAEYNEQFF
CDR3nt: TGCGCCAGCAGCTTGGTAGGACTAGCGGAATACAATGAGCAGTTCTTC

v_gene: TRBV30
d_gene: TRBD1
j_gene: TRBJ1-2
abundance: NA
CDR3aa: CAWTNPGQGLNYGYTF
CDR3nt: TGTGCCTGGACGAATCCGGGACAGGGACTCAACTATGGCTACACCTTC

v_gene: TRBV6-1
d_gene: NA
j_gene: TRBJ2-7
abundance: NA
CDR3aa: CASTAGAIIYEQYF
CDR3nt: TGTGCCAGCACGGCAGGGGCGATTATCTACGAGCAGTACTTC

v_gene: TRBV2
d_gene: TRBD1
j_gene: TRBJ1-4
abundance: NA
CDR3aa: CASSYRGGYEKLFF
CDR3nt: TGTGCCAGCAGCTACAGGGGGGGGTATGAAAAACTGTTTTTT

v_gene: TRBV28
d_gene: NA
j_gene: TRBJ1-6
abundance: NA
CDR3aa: CASSSDRINSPLHF
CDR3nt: TGTGCCAGCAGTTCCGACAGGATTAATTCACCCCTCCACTTT

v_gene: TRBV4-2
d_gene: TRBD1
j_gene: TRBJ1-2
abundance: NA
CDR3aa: CASSRARPGTGAYGYTF
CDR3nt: TGTGCCAGCAGCCGGGCCCGGCCCGGGACAGGCGCCTATGGCTACACCTTC

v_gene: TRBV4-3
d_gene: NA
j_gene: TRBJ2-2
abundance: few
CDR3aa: CASSQDFGTGELFF
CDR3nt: TGCGCCAGCAGCCAAGATTTCGGCACCGGGGAGCTGTTTTTT

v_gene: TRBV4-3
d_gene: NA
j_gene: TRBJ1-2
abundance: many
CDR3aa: CASSQERGPYGYTF
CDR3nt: TGCGCCAGCAGCCAAGAGCGGGGCCCCTATGGCTACACCTTC

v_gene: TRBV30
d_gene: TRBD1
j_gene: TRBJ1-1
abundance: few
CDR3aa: CAWRQGGAEAFF
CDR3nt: TGTGCCTGGAGGCAGGGGGGAGCTGAAGCTTTCTTT

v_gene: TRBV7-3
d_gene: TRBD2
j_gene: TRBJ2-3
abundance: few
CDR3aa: CASSFSSGGADTQYF
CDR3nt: TGTGCCAGCAGCTTTTCTAGCGGGGGGGCAGATACGCAGTATTTT

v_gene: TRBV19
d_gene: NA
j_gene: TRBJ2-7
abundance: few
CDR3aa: CASSLQTGYEQYF
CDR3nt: TGTGCCAGTAGTCTCCAGACAGGCTACGAGCAGTACTTC

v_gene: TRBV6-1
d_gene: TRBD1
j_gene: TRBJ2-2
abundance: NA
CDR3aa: CASSAFTTTGGRTGELFF
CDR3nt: TGTGCCAGCAGTGCATTTACCACCACAGGGGGCAGGACCGGGGAGCTGTTTTTT

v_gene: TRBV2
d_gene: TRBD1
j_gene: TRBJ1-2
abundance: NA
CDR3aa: CASRGTEFEGYTF
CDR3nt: TGTGCCAGCAGGGGGACAGAGTTCGAAGGCTACACCTTC

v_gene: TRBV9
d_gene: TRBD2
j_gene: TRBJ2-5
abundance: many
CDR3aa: CASSDSRAGETQYF
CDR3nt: TGTGCCAGCAGCGATTCCCGAGCGGGGGAGACCCAGTACTTC

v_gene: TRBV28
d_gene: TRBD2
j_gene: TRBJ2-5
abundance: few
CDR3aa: CASSSAGEETQYF
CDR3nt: TGTGCCAGCAGTTCAGCGGGAGAAGAGACCCAGTACTTC

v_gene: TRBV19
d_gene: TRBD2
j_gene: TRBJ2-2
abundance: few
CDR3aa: CASSSGRGTGELFF
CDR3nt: TGTGCCAGTAGCAGCGGGAGGGGCACCGGGGAGCTGTTTTTT

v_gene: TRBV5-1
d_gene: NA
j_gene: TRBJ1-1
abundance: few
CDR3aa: CASSLRFAGDTEAFF
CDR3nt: TGCGCCAGCAGCCTACGCTTTGCGGGGGACACTGAAGCTTTCTTT

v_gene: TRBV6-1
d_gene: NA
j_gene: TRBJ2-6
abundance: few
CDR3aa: CASSEPNSGANVLTF
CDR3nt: TGTGCCAGCAGTGAACCTAACTCTGGGGCCAACGTCCTGACTTTC